This is a list of T cell receptor beta chains from one sample in a study of identical twins' blood T cells. MiXCR, run by TCRdb on the 5' RACE reads, gives a single entry per CDR3 protein. The sample yields about 370,000 distinct CDR3 sequences, approximately 30% seen once. Sequences were obtained from PBMCs. Receptors originate from a woman between 18 and 55 years old in good health. CDR3s include the opening cysteine and the closing phenylalanine or tryptophan. The D gene is left open where the match is weak. Clone size is given for some rows only: seen once, a few or many times, or a class if the clone is expanded.

TRBV6-2/TRBV6-3	few	TRBJ2-1	TRBD2	TGTGCCAGCAGTAAACGACTAGCGGGAGAAGATGAGCAGTTCTTC	CASSKRLAGEDEQFF
TRBV19	-	TRBJ1-4	-	TGTGCCAGTACCGGGTATGATCGTGAAAAACTGTTTTTT	CASTGYDREKLFF
TRBV7-9	many	TRBJ1-1	TRBD1	TGTGCCAGCAGCGTGACAGGGGTGAACACTGAAGCTTTCTTT	CASSVTGVNTEAFF
TRBV4-1	few	TRBJ1-4	-	TGCGCCAGCAGCCAAGGCTTACATGAAAAACTGTTTTTT	CASSQGLHEKLFF
TRBV3-1	many	TRBJ2-1	-	TGTGCCAGCAGGCCACGCCGGACGGTACCGTTCAATGAGCAGTTCTTC	CASRPRRTVPFNEQFF
TRBV7-9	-	TRBJ1-1	-	TGTGCCAGCAGCTTAGCCCCCACTGAAGCTTTCTTT	CASSLAPTEAFF
TRBV5-1	few	TRBJ2-3	-	TGCGCCAGCAGCTTTGGGGGTACCCCGCCAGATACGCAGTATTTT	CASSFGGTPPDTQYF
TRBV4-3	-	TRBJ2-7	TRBD2	TGCGCCAGCAGCCAAGATCTACTAGCGGGAGTCTTCGAGCAGTACTTC	CASSQDLLAGVFEQYF
TRBV29-1	many	TRBJ1-2	-	TGCAGCGTTGTTTTAGTGGGCAGCTACACCTTC	CSVVLVGSYTF
TRBV7-9	few	TRBJ2-2	-	TGTGCCAGCAGCCCCACCGACAGGAACACCGGGGAGCTGTTTTTT	CASSPTDRNTGELFF
TRBV20-1	-	TRBJ1-1	-	TGCAGTGCTAGATTTAGGGCCTGGTTAGGATACACTGAAGCTTTCTTT	CSARFRAWLGYTEAFF
TRBV27	-	TRBJ2-1	-	TGTGCCAGCAGCCCTACCGACGGATTTGGAGAGCAGTTCTTC	CASSPTDGFGEQFF
TRBV29-1	few	TRBJ2-1	TRBD1	TGCAGCGCCGACAGGGGGTTGGATGAGCAGTTCTTC	CSADRGLDEQFF
TRBV20-1	-	TRBJ1-2	TRBD1	TGCAGTGCCTTACCCGGGACAGAGGTTGGCTACACCTTC	CSALPGTEVGYTF
TRBV20-1	-	TRBJ1-2	TRBD1	TGCAGTGCTAGAGTCAGAAACAGGGGAACCTATGGCTACACCTTC	CSARVRNRGTYGYTF
TRBV6-2/TRBV6-3	-	TRBJ2-7	-	TGTGCCATAGCCAGATCGCCCTCCTACGAGCAGTACTTC	CAIARSPSYEQYF
TRBV20-1	-	TRBJ2-3	-	TGCAGTGCTAGCCTGAGAGTCACAGATACGCAGTATTTT	CSASLRVTDTQYF
TRBV20-1	-	TRBJ2-6	TRBD1	TGCAGTGCTGGGGACAGGGGGAGCTCTGGGGCCAACGTCCTGACTTTC	CSAGDRGSSGANVLTF
TRBV5-4	-	TRBJ2-3	-	TGTGCCAGCAGTCTATTCCGGGGTGGCCAGCTCACAGATACGCAGTATTTT	CASSLFRGGQLTDTQYF
TRBV11-2	-	TRBJ2-7	-	TGTGCCAGCAGCTTAGATCGAGGATCCTACGAGCAGTACTTC	CASSLDRGSYEQYF
TRBV12-3/TRBV12-4	-	TRBJ1-3	TRBD1	TGTGCCAGCAGTTCGAGACAGGGAAGGGGAAACACCATATATTTT	CASSSRQGRGNTIYF
TRBV27	-	TRBJ1-1	-	TGTGCCAGCAGTTTATCGATACAGTGGGGACGGAACACTGAAGCTTTCTTT	CASSLSIQWGRNTEAFF
TRBV19	few	TRBJ1-1	TRBD1	TGTGCCAGTAGATGGGTGACAGGGGGAGCTTTCTTT	CASRWVTGGAFF
TRBV2	many	TRBJ2-7	-	TGTGCCAGCACGAAGGACACCTACTACGAGCAGTACTTC	CASTKDTYYEQYF
TRBV6-2/TRBV6-3	-	TRBJ1-6	-	TGTGCCAGCAGTTTACAAGGAGCAGTCAAGAATTCACCCCTCCACTTT	CASSLQGAVKNSPLHF
TRBV20-1	once	TRBJ1-5	-	TGCAGTGCTCCTGACGGTAGCAATCAGCCCCAGCATTTT	CSAPDGSNQPQHF
TRBV5-1	many	TRBJ1-1	-	TGCGCCAGCAGCTTACAGGACGGTGCAAACACTGAAGCTTTCTTT	CASSLQDGANTEAFF
TRBV6-2/TRBV6-3	once	TRBJ2-7	TRBD1	TGTGCCAGCAGAAACCCCGGGACAGGGAATTACGAGCAGTACTTC	CASRNPGTGNYEQYF
TRBV25-1	few	TRBJ2-7	TRBD1	TGTGCCAGCAGTGCCGAGACAGGGGCAGCCTACGAGCAGTACTTC	CASSAETGAAYEQYF
TRBV20-1	-	TRBJ1-1	-	TGCAGTGTGGGAGGACAGAGCGTGAACACTGAAGCTTTCTTT	CSVGGQSVNTEAFF
TRBV7-9	few	TRBJ1-1	-	TGTGCCAGCAGCTTATTACCGGGTGAAGCTTTCTTT	CASSLLPGEAFF
TRBV19	-	TRBJ1-1	-	TGTGCCAGTAGGAACCCGGGACATTTGAACACTGAAGCTTTCTTT	CASRNPGHLNTEAFF
TRBV19	-	TRBJ2-1	-	TGTGCCAGTAGTATCAGGTATGCCTACAATGAGCAGTTCTTC	CASSIRYAYNEQFF
TRBV5-1	-	TRBJ2-2	-	TGCGCCAGCAGCTTGGCCGTCACAATTCCTGCCACCGGGGAGCCGTTTTTT	CASSLAVTIPATGEPFF
TRBV6-5	few	TRBJ1-2	-	TGTGCCAGCAGCCCTCCAGCGAAAGGTGGCTACACCTTC	CASSPPAKGGYTF
TRBV24-1	-	TRBJ1-1	-	TGTGCCACCAGTGATTTGAGGGAGAGGGGAGCTGAAGCTTTCTTT	CATSDLRERGAEAFF
TRBV3-1	-	TRBJ1-1	-	TGTGCCAGCAGCCCCGACAGTGGGGCTGAAGCTTTCTTT	CASSPDSGAEAFF
TRBV6-1	-	TRBJ1-4	-	TGTGCCAGCAGTGACCCCCAGGGAGTGAAACTGTTTTTT	CASSDPQGVKLFF
TRBV10-3	-	TRBJ2-3	-	TGTGCCATCAGTGGTTCGGGGGCCGCAGCAGATACGCAGTATTTT	CAISGSGAAADTQYF
TRBV6-1	-	TRBJ2-1	TRBD1	TGTGCCAGCAGCCCTCGGGACAGGTACAATGAGCAGTTCTTC	CASSPRDRYNEQFF
TRBV7-8	many	TRBJ2-1	-	TGTGCCAGCAGCACCTACAATGAGCAGTTCTTC	CASSTYNEQFF
TRBV7-2	-	TRBJ1-3	-	TGTGCCAGCAGCTCAGGACAGTCCAACACCATATATTTT	CASSSGQSNTIYF
TRBV7-9	-	TRBJ1-1	-	TGTGCCAGCAACTTATTGTCGCGACTGAACACTGAAGCTTTCTTT	CASNLLSRLNTEAFF
TRBV11-3	-	TRBJ2-1	TRBD2	TGTGCCAGCGCTCGCCATGGCGGGAGCTCCTACAATGAGCAGTTCTTC	CASARHGGSSYNEQFF
TRBV2	-	TRBJ2-5	-	TGTGCCAGCAGCCAAGTTGGGTACCAAGAGACCCAGTACTTC	CASSQVGYQETQYF
TRBV20-1	few	TRBJ1-5	-	TGCAGTGCTAGAGATATCGGCAGAAGCAATCAGCCCCAGCATTTT	CSARDIGRSNQPQHF
TRBV11-2	-	TRBJ2-1	TRBD2	TGTGCCAGCAGCTTAGATACGGGACTAGCAAAGTTCTTC	CASSLDTGLAKFF
TRBV11-3	-	TRBJ2-1	TRBD2	TGTGCCAGCAGCTGGGGCTGGCTAGCGGGGCACGAGTCCTACAATGAGCAGTTCTTC	CASSWGWLAGHESYNEQFF
TRBV20-1	-	TRBJ1-1	TRBD1	TGCAGTGCGCACGGACAGGGGAACACTGAAGCTTTCTTT	CSAHGQGNTEAFF
TRBV6-2/TRBV6-3	-	TRBJ1-5	TRBD1	TGTGCCACCCACTGGGGACAGGGCAATCAGCCCCAGCATTTT	CATHWGQGNQPQHF